This note documents a single T cell receptor (beta chain) sequence. What it binds is unknown. These data belong to a study of T cell responses to AZD1222 COVID-19 vaccine. General study points: Just a handful of AZD1222 recipients were seropositive at baseline. Donors were mostly white British, more females; clonal diversity possibly underestimated. Repertoire collection took place solely once the T cell response had peaked. Two AZD1222 doses significantly raised spike-specific TCR breadth and depth over controls.

Sequencing used immunoSEQ multiplex PCR; TCRdb keeps in-frame clones, though not all of them. The table lists tens of thousands of clones, about 89% of them singletons, with about 28% in the top ten. This CDR3 spans 14 amino acids. The V end was cut by 0 bases, the J end by 1 base, with 5 bases between. CDR1 and CDR2 from the germline V gene are SGHDT and YYEEEE. This chain links TRBV5-6 with TRBJ1-5; no definite D call. The starting material was peripheral blood, obtained 28 days after the second AZD1222 dose. The sequence was collected from an adult who received the AZD1222 COVID-19 vaccine. The CDR3 region is CASSLVGSNQPQHF. The CDR3 region has the DNA TGTGCCAGCAGCTTGGTAGGCAGCAATCAGCCCCAGCATTTT.